This TCR beta chain originates from a study of Ad26.COV2.S vaccination and SARS-CoV-2 variants. Study-level results: Vaccine recipients posted higher spike-specific TCR breadth than their placebo counterparts. There was a possibility that the TCR breadth and depth analyses underestimated total T cell responses.

Stated treatment: approximately 18 received Ad26.COV2.S at low or high dose, single or two shots; 5 received placebo; per-sample allocation not given. Vaccine and placebo recipients were sampled on day 63 after the first injection. Regarding this clone: The antigen is unknown.

Repertoires were generated with immunoSEQ multiplex PCR, while TCRdb's copy carries only in-frame clones and drops some. The sample consists of hundreds of thousands of clones, roughly 90% of them appearing once. The V gene end was trimmed by 6 bases and the J gene end by 1 base; junction bases not matched to a gene: 5. The CDR3 runs 14 residues. Germline values: CDR1 MNHEY, CDR2 SVGAGI. Specimen: peripheral blood, collected in a trial of Ad26.COV2.S vaccine versus placebo. This sequence was found in a person aged 18-60 years who received the Ad26.COV2.S COVID-19 vaccine or a placebo. The chain employs TRBV6-5 and TRBJ1-1; 7 bases match TRBD1. This CDR3 reads CASRAGQQNTEAFF. The CDR3 DNA reads as TGTGCCAGCAGGGCGGGACAGCAGAACACTGAAGCTTTCTTT.